This TCR beta chain appears in the sequencing data of a study of regulatory T cells in long-lasting Graves disease. Overall study context: Graves' patients, diagnosed recently, had received antithyroid drugs under 3 months. Findings of the study overall: Preferential use of TRBV28, TRBJ1-2 and TRBJ2-5 was seen in persistent disease.

Many counts were recorded for this clonotype. The antigen is undetermined. Noted time point: newly diagnosed GD, antithyroid drugs for less than 3 months. From PBMCs, RNA was extracted and then used to make the TCR library. Graves' disease diagnoses used American Thyroid Association guidelines. The germline gives CDR1 SGHAT, CDR2 FQNNGV. V shed 5 bases and J 6 bases; nucleotides not matched to a gene: 6. The CDR3 is 14 amino acids. Investigators prepared the TCR beta libraries by applying iRepertoire HTBI primers and Arm-PCR of CDR3 regions. In the study's own analysis: From all samples, identification returned 12 to 15 TRBJ and roughly 65 TRBV segments. TCRdb recomputed calls from the multiplex PCR reads with MiXCR, one row per CDR3 protein. For this entry, the V and J calls and clone size follow TCRdb and not the study's own pipeline. The sample contains hundreds of thousands of distinct CDR3 sequences, over 15% of which appear only once.

This receptor was taken from a female donor with Graves disease. The sequencing here drew on peripheral blood mononuclear cells (PBMCs), taken at new diagnosis, from a patient treated with antithyroid drugs. This chain uses TRBV11-2 with TRBJ1-2, with TRBD1 matching 10 bases. CDR3 residues: CASSAGQGIDGYTF. DNA of the CDR3: TGTGCCAGCAGCGCGGGACAGGGGATTGATGGCTACACCTTC.